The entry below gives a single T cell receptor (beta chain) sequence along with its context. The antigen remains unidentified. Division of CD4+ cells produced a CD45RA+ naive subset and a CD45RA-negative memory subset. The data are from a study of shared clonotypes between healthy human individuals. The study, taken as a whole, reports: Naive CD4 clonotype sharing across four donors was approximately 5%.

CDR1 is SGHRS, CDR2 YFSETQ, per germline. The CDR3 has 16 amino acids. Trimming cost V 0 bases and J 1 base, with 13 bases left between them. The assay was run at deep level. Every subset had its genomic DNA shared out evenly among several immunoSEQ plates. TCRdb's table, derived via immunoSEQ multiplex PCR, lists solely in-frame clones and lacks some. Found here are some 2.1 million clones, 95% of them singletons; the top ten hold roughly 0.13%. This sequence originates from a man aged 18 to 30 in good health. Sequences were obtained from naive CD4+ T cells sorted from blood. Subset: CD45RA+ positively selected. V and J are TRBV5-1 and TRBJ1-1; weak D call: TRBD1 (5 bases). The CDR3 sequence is CASSLALAGPNTEAFF. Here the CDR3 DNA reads TGCGCCAGCAGCTTGGCGCTTGCAGGGCCGAACACTGAAGCTTTCTTT.